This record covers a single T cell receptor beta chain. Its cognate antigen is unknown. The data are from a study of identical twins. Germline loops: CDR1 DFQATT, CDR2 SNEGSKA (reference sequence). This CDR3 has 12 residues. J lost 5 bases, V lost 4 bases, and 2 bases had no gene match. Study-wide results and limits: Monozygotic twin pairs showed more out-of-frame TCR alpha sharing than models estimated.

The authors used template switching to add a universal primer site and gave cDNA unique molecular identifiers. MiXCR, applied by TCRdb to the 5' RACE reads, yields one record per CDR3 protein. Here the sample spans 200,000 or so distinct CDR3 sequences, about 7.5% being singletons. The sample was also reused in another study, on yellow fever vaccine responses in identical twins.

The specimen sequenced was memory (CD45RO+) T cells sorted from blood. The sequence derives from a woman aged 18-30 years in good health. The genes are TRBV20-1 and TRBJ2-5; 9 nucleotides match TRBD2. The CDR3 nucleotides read TGCAGTGCTATAGCGGGAGCGGAGACCCAGTACTTC. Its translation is CSAIAGAETQYF.